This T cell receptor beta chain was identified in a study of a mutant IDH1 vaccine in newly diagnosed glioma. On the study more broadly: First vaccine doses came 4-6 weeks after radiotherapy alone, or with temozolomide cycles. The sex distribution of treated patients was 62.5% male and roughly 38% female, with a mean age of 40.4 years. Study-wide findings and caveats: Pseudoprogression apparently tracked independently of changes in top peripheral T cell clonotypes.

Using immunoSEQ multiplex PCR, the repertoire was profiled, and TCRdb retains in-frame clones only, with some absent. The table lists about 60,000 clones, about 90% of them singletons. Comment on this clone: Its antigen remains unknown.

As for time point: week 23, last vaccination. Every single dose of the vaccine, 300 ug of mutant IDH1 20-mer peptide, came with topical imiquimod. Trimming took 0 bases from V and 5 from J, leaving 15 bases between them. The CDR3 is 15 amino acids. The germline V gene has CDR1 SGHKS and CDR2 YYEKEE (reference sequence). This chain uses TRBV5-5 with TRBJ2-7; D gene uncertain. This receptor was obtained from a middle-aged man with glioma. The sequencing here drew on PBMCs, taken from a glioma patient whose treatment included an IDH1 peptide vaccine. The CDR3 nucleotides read TGTGCCAGCAGCTTGGCCGGCCAACGGGCCCACGAGCAGTACTTC. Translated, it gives CASSLAGQRAHEQYF.